This TCR beta chain was found in a study of blood T cells in healthy people across ages. In this sample, this clonotype turned up a few times. With 0 bases removed from V and 2 bases from J, the gap between germline ends came to 10 bases. In germline, CDR1 is SGHRS, CDR2 YFSETQ. The CDR3 spans 15 residues. A sample-barcoded 5' primer and a J-beta primer mix were used in a second PCR of about 7 to 12 cycles. TCRdb passed the 5' RACE reads through MiXCR, listing each CDR3 protein once. The sample has roughly 1 million distinct CDR3 sequences; roughly 24% are singletons. This sample also belongs to another study, concerning T cells of mothers and their children.

This receptor was obtained from a girl aged 2 to 9 in good health. The chain couples TRBV5-1 to TRBJ2-3; possibly TRBD2 for D (6 bases). The sample comprised blood. The CDR3 DNA reads TGCGCCAGCAGCTTGGAGCCGGGGGACACAGATACGCAGTATTTT. Translating it yields CASSLEPGDTDTQYF.